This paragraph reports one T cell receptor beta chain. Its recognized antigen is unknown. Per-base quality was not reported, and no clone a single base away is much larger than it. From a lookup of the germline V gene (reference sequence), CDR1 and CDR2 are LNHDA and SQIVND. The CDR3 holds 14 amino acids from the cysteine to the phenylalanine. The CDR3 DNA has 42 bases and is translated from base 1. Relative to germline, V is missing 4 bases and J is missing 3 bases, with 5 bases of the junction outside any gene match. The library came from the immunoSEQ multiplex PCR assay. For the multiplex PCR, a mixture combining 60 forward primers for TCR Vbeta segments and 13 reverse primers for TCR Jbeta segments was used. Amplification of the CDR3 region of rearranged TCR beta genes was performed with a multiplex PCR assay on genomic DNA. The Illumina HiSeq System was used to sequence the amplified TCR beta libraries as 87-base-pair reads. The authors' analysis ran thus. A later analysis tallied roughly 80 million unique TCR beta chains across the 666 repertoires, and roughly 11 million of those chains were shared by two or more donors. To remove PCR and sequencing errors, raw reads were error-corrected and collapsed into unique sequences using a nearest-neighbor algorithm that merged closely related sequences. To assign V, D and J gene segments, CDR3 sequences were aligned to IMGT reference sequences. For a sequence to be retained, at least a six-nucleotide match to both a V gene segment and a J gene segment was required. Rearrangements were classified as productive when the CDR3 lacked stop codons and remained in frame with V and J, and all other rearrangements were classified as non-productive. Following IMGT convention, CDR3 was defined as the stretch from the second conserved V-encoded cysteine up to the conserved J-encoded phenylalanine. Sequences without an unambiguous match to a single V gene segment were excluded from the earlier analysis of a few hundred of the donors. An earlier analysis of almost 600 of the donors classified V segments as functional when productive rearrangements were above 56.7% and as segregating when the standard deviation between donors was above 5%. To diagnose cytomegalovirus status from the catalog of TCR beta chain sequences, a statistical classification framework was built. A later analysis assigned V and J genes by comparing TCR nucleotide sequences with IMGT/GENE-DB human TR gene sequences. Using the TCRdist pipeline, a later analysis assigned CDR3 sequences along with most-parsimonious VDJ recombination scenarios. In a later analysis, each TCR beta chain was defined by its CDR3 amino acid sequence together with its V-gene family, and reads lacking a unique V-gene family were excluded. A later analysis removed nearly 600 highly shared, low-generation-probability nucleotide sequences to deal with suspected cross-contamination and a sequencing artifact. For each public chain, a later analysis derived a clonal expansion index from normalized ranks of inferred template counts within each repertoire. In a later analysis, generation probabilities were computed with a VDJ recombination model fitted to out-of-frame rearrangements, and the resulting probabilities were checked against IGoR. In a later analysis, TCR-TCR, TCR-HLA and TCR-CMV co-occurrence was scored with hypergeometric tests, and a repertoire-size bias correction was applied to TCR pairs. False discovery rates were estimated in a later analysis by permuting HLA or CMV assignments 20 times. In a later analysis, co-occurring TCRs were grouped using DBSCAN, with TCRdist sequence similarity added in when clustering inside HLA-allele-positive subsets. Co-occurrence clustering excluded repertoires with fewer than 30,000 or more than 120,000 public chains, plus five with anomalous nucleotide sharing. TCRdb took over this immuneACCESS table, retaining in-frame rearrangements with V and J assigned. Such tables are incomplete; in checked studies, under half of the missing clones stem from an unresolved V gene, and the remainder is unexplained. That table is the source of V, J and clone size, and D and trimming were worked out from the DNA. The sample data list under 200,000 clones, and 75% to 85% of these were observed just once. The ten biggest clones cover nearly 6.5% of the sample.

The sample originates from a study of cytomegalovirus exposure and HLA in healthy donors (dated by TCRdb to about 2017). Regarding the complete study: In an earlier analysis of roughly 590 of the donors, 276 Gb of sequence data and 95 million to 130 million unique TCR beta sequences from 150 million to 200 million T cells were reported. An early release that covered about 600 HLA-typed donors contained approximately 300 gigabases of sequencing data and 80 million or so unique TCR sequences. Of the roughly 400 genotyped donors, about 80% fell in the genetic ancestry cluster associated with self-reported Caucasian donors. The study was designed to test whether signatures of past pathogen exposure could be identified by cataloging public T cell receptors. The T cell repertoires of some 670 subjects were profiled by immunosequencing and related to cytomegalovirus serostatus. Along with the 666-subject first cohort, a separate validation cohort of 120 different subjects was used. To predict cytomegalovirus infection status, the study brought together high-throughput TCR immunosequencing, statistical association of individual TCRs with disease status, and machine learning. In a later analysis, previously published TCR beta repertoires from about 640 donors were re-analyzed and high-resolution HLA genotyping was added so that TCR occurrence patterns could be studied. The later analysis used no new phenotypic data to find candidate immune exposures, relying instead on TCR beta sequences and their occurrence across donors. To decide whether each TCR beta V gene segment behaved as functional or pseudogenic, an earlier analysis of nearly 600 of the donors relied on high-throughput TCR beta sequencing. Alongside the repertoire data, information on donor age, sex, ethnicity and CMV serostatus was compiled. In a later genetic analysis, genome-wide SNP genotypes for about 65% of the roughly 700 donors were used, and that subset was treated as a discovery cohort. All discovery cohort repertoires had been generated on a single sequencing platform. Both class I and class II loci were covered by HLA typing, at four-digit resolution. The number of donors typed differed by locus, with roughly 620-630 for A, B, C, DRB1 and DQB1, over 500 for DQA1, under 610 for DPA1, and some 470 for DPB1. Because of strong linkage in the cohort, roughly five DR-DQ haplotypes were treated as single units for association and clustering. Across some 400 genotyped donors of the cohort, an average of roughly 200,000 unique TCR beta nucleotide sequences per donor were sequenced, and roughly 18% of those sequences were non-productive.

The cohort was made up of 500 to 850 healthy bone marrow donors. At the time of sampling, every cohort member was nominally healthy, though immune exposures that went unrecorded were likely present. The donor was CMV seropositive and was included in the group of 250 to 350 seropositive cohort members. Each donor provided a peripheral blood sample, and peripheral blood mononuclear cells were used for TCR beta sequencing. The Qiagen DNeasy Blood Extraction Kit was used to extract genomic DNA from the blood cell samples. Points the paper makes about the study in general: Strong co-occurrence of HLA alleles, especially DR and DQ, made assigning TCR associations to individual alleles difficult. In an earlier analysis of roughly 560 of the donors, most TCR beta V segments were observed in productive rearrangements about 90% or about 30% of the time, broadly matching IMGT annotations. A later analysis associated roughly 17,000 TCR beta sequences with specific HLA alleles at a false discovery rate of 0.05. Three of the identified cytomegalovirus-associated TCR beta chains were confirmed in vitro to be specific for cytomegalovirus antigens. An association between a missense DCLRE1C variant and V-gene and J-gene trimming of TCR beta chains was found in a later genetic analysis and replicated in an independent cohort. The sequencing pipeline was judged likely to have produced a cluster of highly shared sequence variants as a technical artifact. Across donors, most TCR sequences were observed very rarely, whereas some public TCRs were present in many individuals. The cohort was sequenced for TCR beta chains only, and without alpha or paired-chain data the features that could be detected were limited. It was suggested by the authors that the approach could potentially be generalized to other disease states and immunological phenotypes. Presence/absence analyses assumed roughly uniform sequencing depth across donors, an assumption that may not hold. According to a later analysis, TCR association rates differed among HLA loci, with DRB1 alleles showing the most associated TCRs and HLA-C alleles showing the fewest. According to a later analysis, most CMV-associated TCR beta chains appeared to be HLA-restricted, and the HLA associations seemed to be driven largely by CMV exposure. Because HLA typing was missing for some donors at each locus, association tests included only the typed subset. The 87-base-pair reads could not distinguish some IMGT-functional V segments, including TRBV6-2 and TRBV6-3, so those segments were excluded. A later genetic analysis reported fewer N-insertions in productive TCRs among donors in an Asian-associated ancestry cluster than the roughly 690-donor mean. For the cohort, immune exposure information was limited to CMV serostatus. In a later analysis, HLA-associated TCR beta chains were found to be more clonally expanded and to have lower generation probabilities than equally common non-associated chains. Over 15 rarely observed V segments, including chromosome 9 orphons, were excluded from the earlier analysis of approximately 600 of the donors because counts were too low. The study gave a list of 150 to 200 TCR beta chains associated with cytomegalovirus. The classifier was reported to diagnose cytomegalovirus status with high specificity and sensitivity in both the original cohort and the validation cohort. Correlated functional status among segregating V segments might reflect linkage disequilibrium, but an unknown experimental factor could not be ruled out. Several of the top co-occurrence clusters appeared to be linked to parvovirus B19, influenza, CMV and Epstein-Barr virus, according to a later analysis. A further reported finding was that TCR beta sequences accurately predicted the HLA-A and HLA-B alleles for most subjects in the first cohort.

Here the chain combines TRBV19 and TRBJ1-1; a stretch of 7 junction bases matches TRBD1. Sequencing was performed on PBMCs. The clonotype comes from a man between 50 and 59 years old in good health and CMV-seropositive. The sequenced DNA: TGTGCCAGTAGTACCCAGGGGGACTACACTGAAGCTTTCTTT. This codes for CASSTQGDYTEAFF.